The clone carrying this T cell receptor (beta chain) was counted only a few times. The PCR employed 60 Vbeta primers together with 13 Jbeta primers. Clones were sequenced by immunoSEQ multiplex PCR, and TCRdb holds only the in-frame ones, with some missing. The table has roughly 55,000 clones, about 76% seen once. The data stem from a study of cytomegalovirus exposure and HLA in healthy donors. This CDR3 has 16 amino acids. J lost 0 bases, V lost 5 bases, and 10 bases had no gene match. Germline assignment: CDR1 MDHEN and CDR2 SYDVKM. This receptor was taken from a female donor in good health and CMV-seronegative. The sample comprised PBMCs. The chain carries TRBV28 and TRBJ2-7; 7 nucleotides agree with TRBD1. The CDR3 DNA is TGTGCCAGCAGTGAAGGGGGCGGGCGTCGCTCCTACGAGCAGTACTTC. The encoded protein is CASSEGGGRRSYEQYF.